This T cell receptor beta chain is from a study of T-cell reconstitution after alpha-beta-depleted transplantation in children. Trimming took off 8 bases at V and 5 bases at J, with 18 bases between the two ends. CDR1 is SGHVS, CDR2 FQNEAQ, per germline. The CDR3 loop spans 14 amino acids. Unique molecular identifiers were incorporated when the TCRbeta library was constructed. TCRdb called the PCR reads again in MiXCR, with one record for every CDR3 protein. The sample lists approximately 240,000 distinct CDR3 sequences, roughly 10% occurring once. This clonotype was counted a few times. The chain joins TRBV7-8 to TRBJ1-2; unclear D gene. This receptor was obtained from a human donor who donated a stem cell graft to a child with acute lymphoblastic leukemia. The starting material was PBMCs from the stem cell graft donor, obtained from the stem cell graft. The chain's CDR3 is CASQPTQLQYGYTF. The DNA for the CDR3 is TGTGCCAGCCAACCAACGCAGCTGCAGTATGGCTACACCTTC.